A single sample gave rise to the 2 T cell receptor beta chains below, sequenced in a study of blood T cell repertoires in COVID-19. The data were produced by immunoSEQ multiplex PCR, yet TCRdb's version contains in-frame clones alone and is incomplete. This sample carries about 120,000 clones, over 75% of them seen once, and the ten largest clones take roughly 10%. Material: peripheral blood. The receptors originated from an older man with acute or convalescent COVID-19.

V gene TRBV6-5 combines with J gene TRBJ1-1; tentatively, D is TRBD1 (6 bases). Trimming shortened V by 6 bases and J by 1 base, and 15 bases separated the two germline ends. The CDR3 is 15 amino acids. Germline values: CDR1 MNHEY, CDR2 SVGAGI. CDR3 sequence (DNA): TGTGCCAGCAGCCGAACAGGGTCGGCGAACACTGAAGCTTTCTTT. This codes for CASSRTGSANTEAFF.

This clone appeared a few times. The chain uses TRBV4-3 and TRBJ1-6, with D uncertain. The CDR3 runs 14 residues. The germline V gene encodes CDR1 LGHNA and CDR2 YSLEER. V dropped 0 bases and J dropped 6 bases, with 6 bases sitting between them. The CDR3 loop is CASSQDSGNSPLHF. CDR3 nucleotides: TGCGCCAGCAGCCAAGATAGCGGTAATTCACCCCTCCACTTT.